One and the same sample provided the 10 T cell receptor beta chains below, sequenced in a study of T-cell reconstitution after alpha-beta-depleted transplantation in children. Construction of the TCRbeta library involved unique molecular identifiers. TCRdb analysed the PCR reads with MiXCR anew, one entry per CDR3 protein. The data show 90,000 to 120,000 distinct CDR3 sequences, roughly 6.1% seen once. The material sequenced was PBMCs, mostly from graft donor cells, taken 360 days after TCRalphabeta/CD19-depleted stem cell transplant. The receptors shown here come from a male patient aged 2 to 9 who had a stem cell transplant for acute lymphoblastic leukemia, so the T cells may come from the graft donor.

This clonotype came up many times. V is TRBV20-1 and J is TRBJ2-7; D tentatively fits TRBD1 or TRBD2 (6 bases each). V gave up 7 bases and J gave up 0 bases, with 16 bases separating them. This CDR3 has 14 residues. Per germline, CDR1 DFQATT and CDR2 SNEGSKA (reference sequence). The CDR3 loop is CSGRGVARSYEQYF. As DNA, the CDR3 is TGCAGTGGAAGGGGGGTAGCGCGCTCCTACGAGCAGTACTTC.

This clonotype has a handful of counts. It is unclear where the CDR3 begins or ends on the DNA, so no DNA is shown, and the CDR3 is as TCRdb lists it. The CDR3 here is CASSWGRLQETQYFRETQYF. The chain joins TRBV6-2 or TRBV6-3 to TRBJ2-5; no check of the table's D call, TRBD1, against the DNA was made. The CDR3 length equals 20 residues, ends included. Germline CDR1 and CDR2: MNHEY and SVGEGT.

This clonotype has at least ten counts. This chain connects TRBV10-2 to TRBJ2-7; maybe TRBD1 (6 bases). Trimming took 1 base from V and 2 from J, leaving 12 bases between them. This CDR3 comprises 15 residues. Germline values: CDR1 WSHSY, CDR2 SAAADI. The CDR3 here is CASSEYRARTYEQYF. The DNA for the CDR3 is TGCGCCAGCAGTGAGTACAGGGCGAGGACCTACGAGCAGTACTTC.

This clonotype was found a few times. The chain employs TRBV11-1 and TRBJ1-5; 10 nucleotides align to TRBD1. CDR1 and CDR2 (germline): SGHAT, FQDESV (reference sequence). The J segment lost 3 bases and the V segment lost 4 bases, leaving 18 bases of the junction unmatched. The CDR3 runs 20 residues. CDR3 sequence (DNA): TGTGCCAGCAGCTCTTCCAGGGACAGGGGCCAGGGGGGCCACAATCAGCCCCAGCATTTT. Protein product: CASSSSRDRGQGGHNQPQHF. The whole variable domain, filled in from reference TRBV11-1 and TRBJ1-5, reads EAEVAQSPRYKITEKSQAVAFWCDPISGHATLYWYRQILGQGPELLVQFQDESVVDDSQLPKDRFSAERLKGVDSTLKIQPAELGDSAMYLCASSSSRDRGQGGHNQPQHFGDGTRLSIL.

This clonotype showed up many times. CDR3 nucleotide sequence: TGCAGTGCTAATAGGGCCACCGGGGAGCTGTTTTTT. As protein: CSANRATGELFF. The chain combines TRBV20-1 with TRBJ2-2; D call uncertain. In germline, CDR1 is DFQATT, CDR2 SNEGSKA (reference sequence). This CDR3 has 12 amino acids. Trimming left V 4 bases short and J 4 bases short, with 7 bases between.

This clonotype was detected many times. The chain couples TRBV9 to TRBJ2-3, with 11 bases matching TRBD2. Germline values: CDR1 SGDLS, CDR2 YYNGEE. The CDR3 loop spans 17 amino acids. The V and J ends lost 3 bases and 0 bases, in that order; junction bases with no gene match: 6. In DNA, the CDR3 is TGTGCCAGCAGCGGCCACGGGACTAGCGGAAGCACAGATACGCAGTATTTT. Protein sequence: CASSGHGTSGSTDTQYF.

This clonotype was seen many times. The CDR3 region has the DNA TGTGCCAGCAGCCGAGGTGACCCTGCCTACAATGAGCAGTTCTTC. Encoded protein: CASSRGDPAYNEQFF. The rearrangement uses TRBV12-3 or TRBV12-4 and TRBJ2-1; D gene unclear. The ends were cut back, 6 bases at V and 2 bases at J, with 14 bases in the middle. The CDR3 is 15 amino acids.

This clonotype was detected only a few times. J is TRBJ2-5 and V is TRBV7-2; 14 bases agree with TRBD2. J was trimmed by 4 bases and V by 5 bases; bases with no gene match: 3. The V gene's germline CDR1 is SGHTA and CDR2 FQGNSA. The CDR3 contains 15 residues. As DNA, the CDR3 is TGTGCCAGCAGCCAGACTAGCGGGAGGGCAGAGACCCAGTACTTC. As protein: CASSQTSGRAETQYF.

This clonotype was found many times. The rearrangement links TRBV20-1 to TRBJ2-5; 9 nucleotides line up with TRBD2. Germline CDR1 reads DFQATT; CDR2 reads SNEGSKA (reference sequence). V lost 6 bases to trimming and J lost 5 bases; unmatched junction nucleotides: 16. This CDR3 has 16 amino acids. The CDR3 here is CSAPSETSGWWETQYF. The CDR3, as DNA: TGCAGTGCCCCCTCTGAGACTAGCGGTTGGTGGGAGACCCAGTACTTC.

A few counts support this clonotype. This chain uses TRBV20-1 with TRBJ2-1, with a possible D match to TRBD2 (5 bases). The germline gives CDR1 DFQATT, CDR2 SNEGSKA (reference sequence). V shed 0 bases and J shed 9 bases, with 18 bases lying between them. CDR3 size: 15 residues. The CDR3 DNA is TGCAGTGCTAGAGATGAGAGAGGGAGATCGCCTGAGCAGTTCTTC. It is translated as CSARDERGRSPEQFF.